Sequencing of this T cell receptor beta chain was carried out in a study of T cells in Graves' hyperthyroidism and ophthalmopathy. Amplification of TCR beta CDR3 regions used RNA as the template. Researchers ran a first-round RT-PCR on the TCR CDR3 using the HTBI primer set. TCRdb processed the multiplex PCR reads anew with MiXCR; each CDR3 protein has one entry. The data contain about 600,000 distinct CDR3 sequences, approximately 15% of them singletons. This clonotype originated in a woman younger than 35 with Graves' ophthalmopathy. Sequencing was done on a sample of blood.

CDR3 sequence reads: CASSQAAEYLYGYTF. The CDR3 bases are TGCGCCAGCAGCCAAGCGGCCGAGTACCTCTATGGCTACACCTTC. The J gene is TRBJ1-2, the V gene TRBV4-1; D is undetermined. V was shortened by 1 base and J by 4 bases, with 13 bases between the two germline ends. Germline V gives CDR1 MGHRA, CDR2 YSYEKL. The CDR3 totals 15 residues.